These 2 T cell receptor beta chains share one sample of origin, sequenced in a study of blood T cell dynamics during melanoma immunotherapy. The repertoire was sequenced with immunoSEQ multiplex PCR; TCRdb's copy has only in-frame clones and lacks some. The sample yields nearly 7,000 clones, roughly 84% seen once. Time point specified: week 3, after first cycle of checkpoint inhibitor. Sequencing used blood, obtained from a patient treated with checkpoint blockade. The receptor set was obtained from a human donor with melanoma. Some clones in this sample may be carry-over from other donors' samples.

The rearrangement links TRBV7-9 to TRBJ1-5; D is unresolved. Germline V gene data show CDR1 as SEHNR and CDR2 as FQNEAQ (reference sequence). The CDR3 totals 15 residues. Trimming pared 5 bases from V and 0 bases from J, leaving 11 bases between. The DNA for the CDR3 is TGTGCCAGCAGCGCCGAGGTGGGTAGCAATCAGCCCCAGCATTTT. This sequence encodes CASSAEVGSNQPQHF. Using reference TRBV7-9 and TRBJ1-5 for the parts outside the CDR3, the full variable domain is DTGVSQNPRHKITKRGQNVTFRCDPISEHNRLYWYRQTLGQGPEFLTYFQNEAQLEKSRLLSDRFSAERPKGSFSTLEIQRTEQGDSAMYLCASSAEVGSNQPQHFGDGTRLSIL.

This chain links TRBV27 with TRBJ2-1; possible D gene TRBD2, 6 bases. There are 13 residues in the CDR3. Germline-derived CDR1 and CDR2 are MNHEY and SMNVEV (reference sequence). The V and J ends lost 9 bases and 6 bases respectively, with 15 bases between them. The CDR3 DNA is TGTGCCAGTTACAACTGGAGGGCCAATGAGCAGTTCTTC. As protein: CASYNWRANEQFF.